Below, one T cell receptor beta chain is given with its context. Its antigen is as yet unknown. The PCR ran on 60 Vbeta and 13 Jbeta primers. TCRdb's table, derived via immunoSEQ multiplex PCR, lists solely in-frame clones and lacks some. Recorded for this sample: some 76,000 clones. This record comes from a study of cytomegalovirus exposure and HLA in healthy donors. Germline V gene sequence: CDR1 ENHRY, CDR2 SYGVKD. V trimming: 5 bases; J trimming: 4 bases; junction bases outside the gene matches: 4. This CDR3 region has 14 residues. Regarding the study as a whole: It was reported that the classifier diagnosed cytomegalovirus status with high specificity and sensitivity in both the original and validation cohorts.

V and J are TRBV10-3 and TRBJ2-2; 7 nucleotides line up with TRBD2. This receptor was identified in a man in his forties in good health and CMV-seronegative. Sequences were obtained from PBMCs. The CDR3 loop is CAISPSGTTGELFF. CDR3 coding DNA: TGTGCCATCAGTCCAAGCGGGACCACCGGGGAGCTGTTTTTT.